Below, 19 T cell receptor beta chains from the same sample are listed, as sequenced in a study of naive and memory T cell subsets. Described treatment: skin biopsy from PPD injection site in Mantoux-positive individual. The library had UMIs added by 3' ligation of an oligonucleotide to TCR cDNA. Four PCR rounds used nested alpha and beta constant region primers plus the SP2 primer. MiXCR, run by TCRdb on the UMI-ligation and nested PCR reads, gives a single entry per CDR3 protein. Of approximately 21,000 distinct CDR3 sequences detected, 6% appear once; the ten largest clones hold 6% to 8%. Sequences were derived from skin, sampled from a tuberculin skin test site. The receptors shown here come from an adult in good health.

The J gene is TRBJ1-5, the V gene TRBV7-8, with D possibly TRBD1 on 6 matching bases. This CDR3 spans 15 amino acids. Germline V gene lookup returns CDR1 SGHVS and CDR2 FQNEAQ. Trimming shortened V by 2 bases and J by 5 bases, and 13 bases separated the two germline ends. The CDR3 sequence: CASSLNEQGDQPQHF. The CDR3 DNA follows: TGTGCCAGCAGCTTAAACGAACAGGGAGATCAGCCCCAGCATTTT.

By its share, this clonotype is medium-sized. This chain connects TRBV7-3 to TRBJ2-2; 11 nucleotides agree with TRBD1. V shed 6 bases, J shed 4 bases, and the junction held 10 bases outside the gene matches. The CDR3 sequence is 17 residues long. Germline CDR1 reads SGHTA; CDR2 reads FQGTGA. CDR3 DNA sequence: TGTGCCAGCAGTCCCGGGACAGGGGGTTTTGGCACCGGGGAGCTGTTTTTT. This gives the protein CASSPGTGGFGTGELFF.

The table lists this clonotype with many counts. The CDR3 loop reads CASSLSGTQHAYEQYF. The CDR3 coding sequence is TGTGCCAGCAGCTTGTCCGGGACACAGCATGCTTACGAGCAGTACTTC. This chain joins TRBV7-3 and TRBJ2-7; the D gene is possibly TRBD1 (6 bases). CDR1 is SGHTA and CDR2 is FQGTGA in the germline V gene. The CDR3 contains 16 residues. Trimming took off 3 bases at V and 4 bases at J, with 19 bases between the two ends.

This clonotype was detected a few times. Written as DNA, the CDR3 is TGCACTAGAAGGGGGACAGGGCTGCTTTATCGGGATGGCTACACCTTC. Its protein product is CTRRGTGLLYRDGYTF. The chain is built from TRBV20-1 and TRBJ1-2; 9 bases map to TRBD1. The germline V gene encodes CDR1 DFQATT and CDR2 SNEGSKA (reference sequence). The CDR3 spans 16 residues.

This clonotype was picked up a small number of times. The chain is built from TRBV28 and TRBJ2-1; the match to TRBD2 covers 14 bases. With V trimmed by 4 bases and J by 0 bases, 8 bases remained unmatched. This CDR3 is built from 19 residues. Germline lookup yields CDR1 MDHEN and CDR2 SYDVKM. CDR3 sequence (DNA): TGTGCCAGCAGTTCCCGGACTAGCGGGAGGCGTAGCTCCTACAATGAGCAGTTCTTC. Its translation is CASSSRTSGRRSSYNEQFF.

This CDR3 is CASGAHSCYEQYF. As DNA, the CDR3 is TGTGCCAGCGGGGCCCACTCGTGCTACGAGCAGTACTTC. The chain uses TRBV28 and TRBJ2-7, with TRBD1 as a possible D gene (5 bases). From germline, CDR1 is MDHEN and CDR2 SYDVKM. The V end lost 8 bases, the J end lost 3 bases, and 14 bases lay between the germline ends. The CDR3 length is 13 residues.

The chain links TRBV12-3 or TRBV12-4 to TRBJ2-3, with TRBD2 identical over 11 bases. The junction had 6 bases not matched to a gene; V was cut back by 1 base and J by 3 bases. The CDR3 runs 17 residues. The CDR3 sequence: CASSLDVIAGGTDTQYF. The CDR3 coding sequence is TGTGCCAGCAGTTTAGATGTGATAGCGGGAGGGACAGATACGCAGTATTTT.

This clonotype was recorded many times. The chain has TRBV7-2 and TRBJ1-2; 8 bases match TRBD1. V gave up 5 bases and J gave up 3 bases; unmatched junction bases: 8. The CDR3 contains 15 residues. Germline V CDR1 and CDR2: SGHTA, FQGNSA. This CDR3 is CASSPQQGADYGYTF. CDR3 in DNA: TGTGCCAGCAGCCCCCAGCAGGGGGCGGACTATGGCTACACCTTC.

This clonotype has more than one count but fewer than ten. The rearrangement joins TRBV10-3 to TRBJ2-2; D might be TRBD1 (5 bases). The germline V gene encodes CDR1 ENHRY and CDR2 SYGVKD. The CDR3 totals 15 residues. The ends were cut back, 8 bases at V and 0 bases at J, with 13 bases in the middle. Here the CDR3 reads CAIRLGQANTGELFF. CDR3 DNA: TGTGCCATCCGACTGGGGCAGGCGAACACCGGGGAGCTGTTTTTT.

The chain is built from TRBV15 and TRBJ1-4; possibly TRBD1 for D (6 bases). CDR1 is LNHNV, CDR2 YYDKDF, per germline (reference sequence). The V and J ends lost 0 bases and 8 bases respectively, with 16 bases between them. The CDR3 spans 16 residues. CDR3 amino acids: CATSRETGFRDEKLFF. CDR3 nucleotides: TGTGCCACCAGCAGAGAAACAGGGTTTCGTGACGAAAAACTGTTTTTT.

By sample fraction, this clonotype is medium-sized. The J gene is TRBJ2-3, the V gene TRBV12-3 or TRBV12-4; D remains unclear. The CDR3 length is 12 residues. Trimming took 3 bases from V and 4 from J, leaving 5 bases between them. This CDR3 is CASSFYPDTQYF. The CDR3 nucleotides read TGTGCCAGCAGTTTTTACCCAGATACGCAGTATTTT.

V is TRBV7-9 and J is TRBJ2-3; weak D call: TRBD2 (5 bases). Trimming took off 5 bases at V and 2 bases at J, with 17 bases between the two ends. The CDR3 runs 16 residues. Germline V gives CDR1 SEHNR, CDR2 FQNEAQ (reference sequence). The CDR3 nucleotides read TGTGCCAGCAGCCCCAAGGAGGACTGGGACACAGATACGCAGTATTTT. Translation gives CASSPKEDWDTDTQYF.

The sample holds many counts of this clonotype. The rearrangement links TRBV10-3 to TRBJ2-4, with 8 bases that match TRBD1. V dropped 6 bases and J dropped 4; count of bases not matched to a gene: 5. The V gene's germline CDR1 is ENHRY and CDR2 SYGVKD. There are 14 residues in the CDR3. The CDR3 protein is CAISDRGRKNIQYF. In nucleotides, the CDR3 is TGTGCCATCAGCGACAGGGGTAGAAAAAACATTCAGTACTTC.

This clonotype was found many times. V gene TRBV28 combines with J gene TRBJ1-5; maybe TRBD1 (5 bases). CDR3 length: 14 amino acids. Trimming left V 7 bases short and J 3 bases short, with 13 bases between. Germline CDR1 and CDR2: MDHEN and SYDVKM. The chain's CDR3 is CASTLGLLNQPQHF. CDR3 DNA sequence: TGTGCCAGCACCCTGGGACTGCTCAATCAGCCCCAGCATTTT.

This clonotype has a count of ten or more. The chain employs TRBV20-1 and TRBJ2-3; the match to TRBD2 covers 13 bases. Germline V gene lookup returns CDR1 DFQATT and CDR2 SNEGSKA (reference sequence). The CDR3 totals 14 residues. J gave up 7 bases and V 8 bases, and 9 bases lay outside the gene matches. The CDR3 DNA reads as TGCAGTTCGGGACTAGCGGGATCGCTGAATACGCAGTATTTT. It specifies CSSGLAGSLNTQYF.

This clonotype was observed a handful of times. J is TRBJ2-5 and V is TRBV7-2; D is uncertain. Looked up from germline, CDR1 is SGHTA and CDR2 is FQGNSA. V lost 5 bases and J lost 5, with 21 bases in between. The CDR3 extends over 16 amino acids. The CDR3 region is CASSPQRVVAVETQYF. CDR3 DNA sequence: TGTGCCAGCAGCCCACAAAGGGTAGTGGCTGTCGAGACCCAGTACTTC.

The CDR3 sequence is CASSHRFGSGNTEAFF. CDR3 coding DNA: TGTGCCAGCAGCCATCGGTTCGGGAGTGGGAACACTGAAGCTTTCTTT. The gene calls are TRBV28 and TRBJ1-1; D gene unclear. The CDR3 is 16 amino acids. V shed 6 bases and J shed 1 base, with 18 bases lying between them. Per the germline V gene, CDR1 is MDHEN and CDR2 is SYDVKM.

This clonotype appeared many times. The rearrangement uses TRBV5-1 and TRBJ2-5; D may be TRBD2 (6 bases). This CDR3 comprises 13 residues. CDR1 and CDR2 from the germline V gene are SGHRS and YFSETQ. V lost 1 base and J 4 bases, leaving 8 bases between the germline ends. In DNA, the CDR3 is TGCGCCAGCAGCTTGCCGGGAGCAGAGACCCAGTACTTC. Its translation is CASSLPGAETQYF.

This clonotype has ten or more counts. J is TRBJ2-3 and V is TRBV2; maybe TRBD2 (5 bases). Trimming removed 2 bases from V and 3 bases from J, with 12 bases in between. Germline CDR1 is SNHLY and CDR2 is FYNNEI. This CDR3 is built from 15 residues. The CDR3 region is CASSEQGSRTDTQYF. The CDR3 DNA sequence: TGTGCCAGCAGTGAACAAGGGAGTAGAACAGATACGCAGTATTTT.